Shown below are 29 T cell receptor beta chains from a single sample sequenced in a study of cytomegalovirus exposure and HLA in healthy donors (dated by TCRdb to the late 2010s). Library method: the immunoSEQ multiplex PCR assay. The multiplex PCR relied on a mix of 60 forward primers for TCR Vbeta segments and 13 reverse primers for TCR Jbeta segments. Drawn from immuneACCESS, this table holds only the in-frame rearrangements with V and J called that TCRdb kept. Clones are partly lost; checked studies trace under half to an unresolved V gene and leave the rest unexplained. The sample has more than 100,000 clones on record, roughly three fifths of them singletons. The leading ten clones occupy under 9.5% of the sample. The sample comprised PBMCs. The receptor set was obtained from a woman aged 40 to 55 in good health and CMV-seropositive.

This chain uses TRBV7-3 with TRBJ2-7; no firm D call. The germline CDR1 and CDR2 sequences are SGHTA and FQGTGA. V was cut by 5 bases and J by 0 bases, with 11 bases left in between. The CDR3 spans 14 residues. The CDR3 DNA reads TGTGCCAGCAGCCCCGCGGCGGACTCCTACGAGCAGTACTTC. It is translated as CASSPAADSYEQYF.

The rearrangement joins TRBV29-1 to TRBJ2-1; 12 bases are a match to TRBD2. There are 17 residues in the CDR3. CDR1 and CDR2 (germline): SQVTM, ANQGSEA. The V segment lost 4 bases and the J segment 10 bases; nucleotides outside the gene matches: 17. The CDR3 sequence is CSVVLSMTSGREEEQFF. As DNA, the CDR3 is TGCAGCGTTGTGTTGTCCATGACTAGCGGGAGAGAGGAAGAGCAGTTCTTC.

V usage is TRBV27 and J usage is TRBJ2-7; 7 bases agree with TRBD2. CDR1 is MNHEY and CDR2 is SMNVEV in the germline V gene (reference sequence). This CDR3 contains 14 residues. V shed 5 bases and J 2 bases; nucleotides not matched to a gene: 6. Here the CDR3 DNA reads TGTGCCAGCAGTAATTCAGCGGGGACCTACGAGCAGTACTTC. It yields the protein CASSNSAGTYEQYF.

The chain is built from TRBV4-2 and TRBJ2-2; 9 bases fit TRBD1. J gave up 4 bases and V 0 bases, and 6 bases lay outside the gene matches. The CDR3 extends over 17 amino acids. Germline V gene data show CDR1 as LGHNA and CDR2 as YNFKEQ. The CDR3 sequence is CASSQEGGQGGTGELFF. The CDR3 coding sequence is TGTGCCAGCAGCCAAGAAGGGGGACAGGGAGGCACCGGGGAGCTGTTTTTT.

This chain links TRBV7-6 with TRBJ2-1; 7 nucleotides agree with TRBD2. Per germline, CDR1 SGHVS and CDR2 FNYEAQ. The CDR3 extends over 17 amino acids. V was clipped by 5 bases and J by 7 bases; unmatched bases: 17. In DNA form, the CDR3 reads TGTGCCAGCAGCCCAGACTTAGCTGGACTAGTCCCAAATGAGCAGTTCTTC. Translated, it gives CASSPDLAGLVPNEQFF.

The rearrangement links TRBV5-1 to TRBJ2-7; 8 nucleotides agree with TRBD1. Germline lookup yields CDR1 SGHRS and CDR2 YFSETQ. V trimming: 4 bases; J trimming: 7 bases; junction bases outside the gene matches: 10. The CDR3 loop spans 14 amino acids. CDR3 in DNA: TGCGCCAGCAGCCCCCGGGACAGGCATGGAGAGCAGTACTTC. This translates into CASSPRDRHGEQYF. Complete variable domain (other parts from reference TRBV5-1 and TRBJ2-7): KAGVTQTPRYLIKTRGQQVTLSCSPISGHRSVSWYQQTPGQGLQFLFEYFSETQRNKGNFPGRFSGRQFSNSRSEMNVSTLELGDSALYLCASSPRDRHGEQYFGPGTRLTVT.

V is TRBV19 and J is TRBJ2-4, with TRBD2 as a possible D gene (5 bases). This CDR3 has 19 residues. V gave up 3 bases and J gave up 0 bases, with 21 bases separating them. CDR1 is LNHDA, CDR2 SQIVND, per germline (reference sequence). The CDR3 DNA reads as TGTGCCAGTAGTATTGGAAGGAAGAGGGTAGCTGTAGCCAAAAACATTCAGTACTTC. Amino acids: CASSIGRKRVAVAKNIQYF.

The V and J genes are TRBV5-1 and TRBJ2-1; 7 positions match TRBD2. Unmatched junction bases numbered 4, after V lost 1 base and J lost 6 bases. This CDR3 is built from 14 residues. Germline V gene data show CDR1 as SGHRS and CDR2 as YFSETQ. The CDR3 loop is CASSLIAGLNEQFF. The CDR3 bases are TGCGCCAGCAGCTTGATAGCGGGCCTCAATGAGCAGTTCTTC. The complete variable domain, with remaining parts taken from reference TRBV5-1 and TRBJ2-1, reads KAGVTQTPRYLIKTRGQQVTLSCSPISGHRSVSWYQQTPGQGLQFLFEYFSETQRNKGNFPGRFSGRQFSNSRSEMNVSTLELGDSALYLCASSLIAGLNEQFFGPGTRLTVL.

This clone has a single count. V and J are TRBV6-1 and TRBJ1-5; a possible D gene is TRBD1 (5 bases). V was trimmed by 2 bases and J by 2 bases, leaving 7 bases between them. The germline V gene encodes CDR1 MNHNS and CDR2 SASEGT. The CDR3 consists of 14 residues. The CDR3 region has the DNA TGTGCCAGCAGTGAACAGGGCGGCAATCAGCCCCAGCATTTT. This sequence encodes CASSEQGGNQPQHF.

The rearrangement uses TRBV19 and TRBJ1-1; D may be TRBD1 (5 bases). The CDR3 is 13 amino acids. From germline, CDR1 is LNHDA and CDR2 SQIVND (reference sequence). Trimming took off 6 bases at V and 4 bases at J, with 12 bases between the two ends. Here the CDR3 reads CASSRVRATEAFF. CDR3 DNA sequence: TGTGCCAGTAGCAGGGTCAGGGCCACTGAAGCTTTCTTT. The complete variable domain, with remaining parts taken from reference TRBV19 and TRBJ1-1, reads DGGITQSPKYLFRKEGQNVTLSCEQNLNHDAMYWYRQDPGQGLRLIYYSQIVNDFQKGDIAEGYSVSREKKESFPLTVTSAQKNPTAFYLCASSRVRATEAFFGQGTRLTVV.

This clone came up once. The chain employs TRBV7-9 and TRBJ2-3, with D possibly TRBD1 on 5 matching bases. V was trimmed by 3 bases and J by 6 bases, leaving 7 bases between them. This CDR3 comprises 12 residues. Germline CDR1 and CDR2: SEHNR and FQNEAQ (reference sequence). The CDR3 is CASSFGADTQYF. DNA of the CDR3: TGTGCCAGCAGCTTTGGGGCTGATACGCAGTATTTT.

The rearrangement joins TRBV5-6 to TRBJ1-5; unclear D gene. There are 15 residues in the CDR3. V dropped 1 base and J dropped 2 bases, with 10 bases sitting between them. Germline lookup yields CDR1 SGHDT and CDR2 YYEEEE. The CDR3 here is CASSLSAPGNQPQHF. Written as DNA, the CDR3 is TGTGCCAGCAGCTTGAGCGCGCCTGGCAATCAGCCCCAGCATTTT.

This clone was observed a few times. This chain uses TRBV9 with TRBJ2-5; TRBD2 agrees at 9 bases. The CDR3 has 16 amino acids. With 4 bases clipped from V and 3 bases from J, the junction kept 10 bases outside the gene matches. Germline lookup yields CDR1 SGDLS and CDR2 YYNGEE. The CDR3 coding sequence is TGTGCCAGCAGCCGCCAGACTAGCGGATCTAAAGAGACCCAGTACTTC. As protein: CASSRQTSGSKETQYF. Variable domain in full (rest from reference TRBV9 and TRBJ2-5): DSGVTQTPKHLITATGQRVTLRCSPRSGDLSVYWYQQSLDQGLQFLIQYYNGEERAKGNILERFSAQQFPDLHSELNLSSLELGDSALYFCASSRQTSGSKETQYFGPGTRLLVL.

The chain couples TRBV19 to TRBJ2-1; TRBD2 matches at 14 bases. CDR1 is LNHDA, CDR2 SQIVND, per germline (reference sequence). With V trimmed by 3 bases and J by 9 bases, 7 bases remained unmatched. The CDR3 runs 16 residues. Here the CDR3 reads CASSISPGLAGGEQFF. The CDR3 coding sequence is TGTGCCAGTAGTATCTCCCCCGGACTAGCGGGAGGTGAGCAGTTCTTC.

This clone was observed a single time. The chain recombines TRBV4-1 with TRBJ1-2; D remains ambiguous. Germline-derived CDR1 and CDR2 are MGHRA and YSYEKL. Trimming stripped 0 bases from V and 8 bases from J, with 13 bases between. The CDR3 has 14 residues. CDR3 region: CASSQEAIISGYTF. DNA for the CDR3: TGCGCCAGCAGCCAAGAAGCGATAATCTCGGGCTACACCTTC.

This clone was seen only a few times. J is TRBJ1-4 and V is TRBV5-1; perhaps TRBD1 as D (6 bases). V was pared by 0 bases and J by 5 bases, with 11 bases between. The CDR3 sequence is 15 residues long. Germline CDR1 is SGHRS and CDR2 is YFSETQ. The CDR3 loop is CASSLVGQGNEKLFF. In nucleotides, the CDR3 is TGCGCCAGCAGCTTGGTAGGGCAGGGGAATGAAAAACTGTTTTTT.

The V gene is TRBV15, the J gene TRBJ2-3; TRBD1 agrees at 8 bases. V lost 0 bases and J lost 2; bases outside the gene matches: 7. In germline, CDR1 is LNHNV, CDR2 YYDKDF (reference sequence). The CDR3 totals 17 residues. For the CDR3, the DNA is TGTGCCACCAGCAGAGAAGGTTGGCAGGGGGCCACAGATACGCAGTATTTT. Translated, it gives CATSREGWQGATDTQYF.

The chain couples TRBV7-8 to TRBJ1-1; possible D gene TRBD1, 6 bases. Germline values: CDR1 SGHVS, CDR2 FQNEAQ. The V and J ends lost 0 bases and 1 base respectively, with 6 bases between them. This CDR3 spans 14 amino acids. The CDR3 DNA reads TGTGCCAGCAGCTTAGCGGACAGGAACACTGAAGCTTTCTTT. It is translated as CASSLADRNTEAFF.

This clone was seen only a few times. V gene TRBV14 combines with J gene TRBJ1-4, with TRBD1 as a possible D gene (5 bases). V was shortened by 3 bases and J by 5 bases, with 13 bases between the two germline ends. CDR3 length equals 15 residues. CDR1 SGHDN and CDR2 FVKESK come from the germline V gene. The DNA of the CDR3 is TGTGCCAGCAGCCAGAACTACGGGGGGAATGAAAAACTGTTTTTT. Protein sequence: CASSQNYGGNEKLFF.

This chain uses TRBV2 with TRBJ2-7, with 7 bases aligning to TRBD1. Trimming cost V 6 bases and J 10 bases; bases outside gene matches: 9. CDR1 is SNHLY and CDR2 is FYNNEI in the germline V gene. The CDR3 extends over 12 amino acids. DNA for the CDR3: TGTGCCAGCAGCCCCGACAGGGATGAACAGTACTTC. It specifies CASSPDRDEQYF. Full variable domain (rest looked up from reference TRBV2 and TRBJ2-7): EPEVTQTPSHQVTQMGQEVILRCVPISNHLYFYWYRQILGQKVEFLVSFYNNEISEKSEIFDDQFSVERPDGSNFTLKIRSTKLEDSAMYFCASSPDRDEQYFGPGTRLTVT.

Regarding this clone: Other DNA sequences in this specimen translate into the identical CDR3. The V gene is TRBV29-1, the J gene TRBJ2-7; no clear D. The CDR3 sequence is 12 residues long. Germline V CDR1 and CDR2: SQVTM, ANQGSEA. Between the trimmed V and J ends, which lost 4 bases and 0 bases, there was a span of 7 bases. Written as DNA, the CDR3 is TGCAGCGTTGGCACTCCCTCCTACGAGCAGTACTTC. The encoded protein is CSVGTPSYEQYF.

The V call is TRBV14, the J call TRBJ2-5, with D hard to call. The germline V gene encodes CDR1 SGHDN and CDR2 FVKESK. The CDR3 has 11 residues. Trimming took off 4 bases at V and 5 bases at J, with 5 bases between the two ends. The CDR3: CASSRQETQYF. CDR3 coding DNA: TGTGCCAGCAGCCGTCAGGAGACCCAGTACTTC.

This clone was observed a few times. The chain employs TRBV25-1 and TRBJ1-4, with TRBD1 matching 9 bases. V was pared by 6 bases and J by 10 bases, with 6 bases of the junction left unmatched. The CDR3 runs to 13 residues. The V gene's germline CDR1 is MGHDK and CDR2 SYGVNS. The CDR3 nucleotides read TGTGCCAGCAGGACAGGGGGTAGTGGAAAACTGTTTTTT. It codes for CASRTGGSGKLFF.

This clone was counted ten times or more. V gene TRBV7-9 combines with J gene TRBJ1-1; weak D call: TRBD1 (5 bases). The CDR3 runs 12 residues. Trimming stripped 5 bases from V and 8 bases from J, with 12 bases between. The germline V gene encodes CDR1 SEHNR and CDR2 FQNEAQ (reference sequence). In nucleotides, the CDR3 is TGTGCCAGCAGCCCGACAGTACACGAAGCTTTCTTT. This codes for CASSPTVHEAFF.

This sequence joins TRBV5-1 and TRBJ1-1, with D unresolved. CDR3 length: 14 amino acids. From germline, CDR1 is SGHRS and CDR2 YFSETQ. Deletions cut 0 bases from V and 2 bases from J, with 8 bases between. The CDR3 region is CASSLAQANTEAFF. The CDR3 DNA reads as TGCGCCAGCAGCTTGGCTCAGGCTAACACTGAAGCTTTCTTT.

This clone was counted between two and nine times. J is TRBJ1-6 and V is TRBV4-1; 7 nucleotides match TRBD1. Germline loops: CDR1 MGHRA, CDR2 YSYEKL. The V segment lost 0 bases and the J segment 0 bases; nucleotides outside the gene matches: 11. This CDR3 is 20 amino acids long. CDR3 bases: TGCGCCAGCAGCCAAGATCACGGGACAGAAGATAGCTCCTATAATTCACCCCTCCACTTT. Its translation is CASSQDHGTEDSSYNSPLHF.

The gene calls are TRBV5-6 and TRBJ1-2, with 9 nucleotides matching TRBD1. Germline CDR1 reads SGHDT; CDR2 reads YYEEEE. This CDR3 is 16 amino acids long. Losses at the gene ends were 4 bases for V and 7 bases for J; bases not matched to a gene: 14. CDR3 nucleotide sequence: TGTGCCAGCAGCGCGGTGTCGGGACAGGGACGCAGTGGCTACACCTTC. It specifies CASSAVSGQGRSGYTF.

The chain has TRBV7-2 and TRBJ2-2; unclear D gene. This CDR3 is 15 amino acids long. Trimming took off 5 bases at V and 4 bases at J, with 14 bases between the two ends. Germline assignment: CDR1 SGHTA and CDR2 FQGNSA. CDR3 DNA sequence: TGTGCCAGCAGCCTTCGTGAGCCTCGCACCGGGGAGCTGTTTTTT. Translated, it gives CASSLREPRTGELFF.

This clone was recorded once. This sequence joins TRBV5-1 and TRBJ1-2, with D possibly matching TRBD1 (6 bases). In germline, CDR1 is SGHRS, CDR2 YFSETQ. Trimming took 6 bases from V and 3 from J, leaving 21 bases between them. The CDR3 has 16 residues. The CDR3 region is CASTTVGGALDYGYTF. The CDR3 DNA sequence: TGCGCCAGCACCACCGTAGGGGGGGCGCTCGACTATGGCTACACCTTC.